These 28 T cell receptor beta chains originate from one sample sequenced in a study of T cell repertoires in cytomegalovirus infection. TCRdb passed the reads through MiXCR, listing each CDR3 protein once. The sample has fewer than 250,000 distinct CDR3 sequences, about 12% seen once. What was sequenced was PBMCs. The receptors shown here come from a human donor in good health (CMV status not recorded). Some clones in this sample may be carry-over from other donors' samples.

The J gene is TRBJ1-1, the V gene TRBV9; the match to TRBD1 covers 7 bases. CDR3 length: 16 amino acids. Germline CDR1 is SGDLS and CDR2 is YYNGEE. V lost 4 bases to trimming and J lost 3 bases; unmatched junction nucleotides: 12. This chain's CDR3 is CASSPGGQGRHTEAFF. CDR3 nucleotide sequence: TGTGCCAGCAGCCCAGGGGGGCAGGGGAGGCACACTGAAGCTTTCTTT.

Details on this clonotype: Being one base from a much bigger clone, this may be a read error. The chain recombines TRBV7-3 with TRBJ2-3; tentatively, D is TRBD2 (6 bases). Germline CDR1 is SGHTA and CDR2 is FQGTGA. V lost 5 bases, J lost 1 base, and 13 bases lay in between. The CDR3 is 15 residues long. The CDR3 loop is CASSVAVGRTDTQYF. Here the CDR3 DNA reads TGTGCCAGCAGCGTAGCGGTAGGCCGCACAGATACGCAGTATTTT.

This clonotype was observed many times. The V and J genes are TRBV7-2 and TRBJ2-7; D may be TRBD1 or TRBD2 (5 bases each). Trimming left V 7 bases short and J 2 bases short, with 15 bases between. Germline V gene data show CDR1 as SGHTA and CDR2 as FQGNSA. The CDR3 has 14 amino acids. CDR3 in amino acids: CASTLGTGPYEQYF. CDR3 DNA: TGTGCCAGCACCCTTGGGACGGGGCCCTACGAGCAGTACTTC.

The chain has TRBV3-1 and TRBJ2-3, with 9 bases aligning to TRBD2. CDR1 and CDR2 from the germline V gene are LGHDT and YNNKEL (reference sequence). The CDR3 totals 18 residues. The J segment lost 1 base and the V segment lost 4 bases, leaving 12 bases of the junction unmatched. The CDR3 reads CASSLMGLAKPGTDTQYF. CDR3 nucleotide sequence: TGTGCCAGCAGCCTTATGGGACTAGCAAAACCTGGCACAGATACGCAGTATTTT.

The V and J genes are TRBV28 and TRBJ2-1, with D perhaps matching TRBD1 or TRBD2 (5 bases each). The V end was cut by 7 bases, the J end by 0 bases, with 13 bases between. The CDR3 has 15 amino acids. Per germline, CDR1 MDHEN and CDR2 SYDVKM. The CDR3 region is CASTPSGGSYNEQFF. The CDR3, as DNA: TGTGCCAGCACCCCATCTGGGGGCTCCTACAATGAGCAGTTCTTC.

This clonotype was recorded at least ten times. The chain recombines TRBV10-3 with TRBJ1-3; D is unresolved. V was pared by 3 bases and J by 0 bases, with 12 bases between. CDR3 length equals 16 residues. Looked up from germline, CDR1 is ENHRY and CDR2 is SYGVKD. This chain's CDR3 is CAISDPDKASGNTIYF. In nucleotides, the CDR3 is TGTGCCATCAGTGATCCCGACAAAGCCTCTGGAAACACCATATATTTT.

V and J are TRBV28 and TRBJ2-1; 10 nucleotides align to TRBD2. The germline V gene has CDR1 MDHEN and CDR2 SYDVKM. Germline trimming cut 6 bases from V and 4 bases from J; bases unmatched to any gene: 3. The CDR3 spans 14 residues. CDR3 DNA: TGTGCCAGCAGCGGACTAGCGGAATACAATGAGCAGTTCTTC. This sequence encodes CASSGLAEYNEQFF.

This clonotype has at least ten counts. The J gene is TRBJ2-2, the V gene TRBV19, with D unclear. Germline-derived CDR1 and CDR2 are LNHDA and SQIVND (reference sequence). CDR3 length: 13 amino acids. V was clipped by 1 base and J by 7 bases, with 7 bases between them. The CDR3 loop reads CASSIALNGELFF. The CDR3 bases are TGTGCCAGTAGTATAGCCTTAAACGGGGAGCTGTTTTTT.

The table lists this clonotype with many counts. This rearrangement joins TRBV14 to TRBJ1-2; no firm D call. The CDR3 is 14 residues long. The V gene lost 0 bases and the J gene lost 4 bases, with 9 bases spanning the gap. Germline V gene data show CDR1 as SGHDN and CDR2 as FVKESK. The CDR3 sequence is CASSQDLGGYGYTF. Written as DNA, the CDR3 is TGTGCCAGCAGCCAAGACCTAGGCGGCTATGGCTACACCTTC.

This clonotype was seen many times. The J gene is TRBJ2-7, the V gene TRBV7-2; D perhaps matches TRBD2 (7 bases). CDR3 length equals 15 residues. V dropped 3 bases and J dropped 1 base, with 13 bases sitting between them. Per the germline V gene, CDR1 is SGHTA and CDR2 is FQGNSA. Written as DNA, the CDR3 is TGTGCCAGCAGCTTTCGGGGGGCCGCATCCTACGAGCAGTACTTC. This translates into CASSFRGAASYEQYF.

This clonotype has only a few counts. The chain joins TRBV24-1 to TRBJ2-1, with D tentatively TRBD1 or TRBD2 (5 bases each). The V end was cut by 3 bases, the J end by 6 bases, with 17 bases between. The V gene's germline CDR1 is KGHDR and CDR2 SFDVKD. This CDR3 comprises 16 residues. CDR3 nucleotides: TGTGCCACCAGTGATCCTCGGGGCTATCTAGGCAATGAGCAGTTCTTC. Amino acid sequence: CATSDPRGYLGNEQFF.

This clonotype was found many times. The chain has TRBV28 and TRBJ2-1, with D tentatively TRBD1 or TRBD2 (6 bases each). Per germline, CDR1 MDHEN and CDR2 SYDVKM. Trimming stripped 3 bases from V and 9 bases from J, with 18 bases between. The CDR3 has 15 residues. CDR3 region: CASSLARGLPGEQFF. DNA of the CDR3: TGTGCCAGCAGTTTGGCCAGGGGACTCCCGGGTGAGCAGTTCTTC. Supplemented by reference TRBV28 and TRBJ2-1, the full variable domain reads DVKVTQSSRYLVKRTGEKVFLECVQDMDHENMFWYRQDPGLGLRLIYFSYDVKMKEKGDIPEGYSVSREKKERFSLILESASTNQTSMYLCASSLARGLPGEQFFGPGTRLTVL.

The chain links TRBV20-1 to TRBJ2-7; TRBD2 aligns across 12 bases. The CDR3 consists of 15 residues. The germline V gene encodes CDR1 DFQATT and CDR2 SNEGSKA (reference sequence). Germline trimming cut 6 bases from V and 1 base from J; bases unmatched to any gene: 7. CDR3 DNA: TGCAGTGCCGTAGCTAGCGGGAGGGCATCCTACGAGCAGTACTTC. This translates into CSAVASGRASYEQYF.

The chain combines TRBV29-1 with TRBJ1-1; D is uncertain. The ends were cut back, 6 bases at V and 1 base at J, with 6 bases in the middle. Germline CDR1 reads SQVTM; CDR2 reads ANQGSEA. The CDR3 totals 11 residues. The CDR3 spells CSVEKNTEAFF. The CDR3 nucleotides are TGCAGCGTCGAGAAGAACACTGAAGCTTTCTTT.

Many counts were recorded for this clonotype. The rearrangement links TRBV6-2 or TRBV6-3 to TRBJ2-3, with D perhaps assigned TRBD1 or TRBD2 (5 bases each). Germline V gives CDR1 MNHEY, CDR2 SVGEGT. The CDR3 is 18 residues long. Trimming took 7 bases from V and 1 from J, leaving 24 bases between them. Written as DNA, the CDR3 is TGTGCCAGCAACGTACCGGGGCTTATGGTGGGCCGCACAGATACGCAGTATTTT. Translated: CASNVPGLMVGRTDTQYF.

This clonotype has at least ten counts. This chain joins TRBV7-2 and TRBJ2-1; 16 bases match TRBD2. V lost 3 bases and J lost 7; bases outside the gene matches: 9. The CDR3 totals 18 residues. The germline gives CDR1 SGHTA, CDR2 FQGNSA. The chain's CDR3 is CASSLAPGLAGGGNEQFF. The CDR3 region has the DNA TGTGCCAGCAGCTTGGCACCGGGACTAGCGGGGGGGGGGAATGAGCAGTTCTTC.

This clonotype showed up many times. V is TRBV12-3 or TRBV12-4 and J is TRBJ1-5, with TRBD1 as a possible D gene (5 bases). V was pared by 5 bases and J by 2 bases, with 13 bases between. The CDR3 has 15 residues. CDR3 residues: CASSPKGVGNQPQHF. For the CDR3, the DNA is TGTGCCAGCAGTCCTAAAGGGGTTGGCAATCAGCCCCAGCATTTT.

This chain uses TRBV20-1 with TRBJ2-5; 12 nucleotides match TRBD2. After removal of 5 bases from V and 5 bases from J, the junction contained 6 bases not matched to a gene. This CDR3 is built from 14 residues. The germline V gene has CDR1 DFQATT and CDR2 SNEGSKA (reference sequence). Written as DNA, the CDR3 is TGCAGTGCTGCCCCGCTAGCGGGGGGGGAGACCCAGTACTTC. It is translated as CSAAPLAGGETQYF.

This clonotype was recorded a few times. This chain joins TRBV19 and TRBJ2-1; 12 bases fit TRBD2. Germline CDR1 LNHDA, CDR2 SQIVND (reference sequence). This CDR3 has 16 amino acids. J was trimmed by 6 bases and V by 6 bases; bases with no gene match: 9. Written as DNA, the CDR3 is TGTGCCAGTAGCCCTGTACTAGCGGGAGGCCCCAATGAGCAGTTCTTC. This encodes CASSPVLAGGPNEQFF.

This clonotype has at least ten counts. The chain combines TRBV11-1 with TRBJ2-1; D call uncertain. The CDR3 is 16 residues long. Trimming took 2 bases from V and 3 from J, leaving 14 bases between them. Germline assignment: CDR1 SGHAT and CDR2 FQDESV (reference sequence). The CDR3 protein is CASSLTTMSLYNEQFF. For the CDR3, the DNA is TGTGCCAGCAGCTTAACGACCATGTCCCTCTACAATGAGCAGTTCTTC.

Many counts were recorded for this clonotype. The genes are TRBV7-2 and TRBJ2-1; the match to TRBD1 covers 8 bases. J lost 7 bases, V lost 3 bases, and 5 bases had no gene match. Germline CDR1 and CDR2: SGHTA and FQGNSA. The CDR3 is made up of 14 amino acids. Here the CDR3 DNA reads TGTGCCAGCAGCTTGGACAGGGAGGTAAATGAGCAGTTCTTC. It yields the protein CASSLDREVNEQFF.

This clonotype was found many times. V gene TRBV25-1 combines with J gene TRBJ2-5, with D possibly called TRBD1 or TRBD2 (5 bases each). Germline V lookup: CDR1 MGHDK, CDR2 SYGVNS. The CDR3 consists of 14 residues. V shed 6 bases and J shed 5 bases, with 16 bases lying between them. Written as DNA, the CDR3 is TGTGCCAGCAGAGCACTGGGCTGGGGGGAGACCCAGTACTTC. Amino acid sequence: CASRALGWGETQYF.

This chain joins TRBV2 and TRBJ2-5; tentative D call: TRBD1 (6 bases). V was cut by 4 bases and J by 2 bases, with 8 bases left in between. The CDR3 consists of 13 residues. The germline V gene encodes CDR1 SNHLY and CDR2 FYNNEI. CDR3: CASSVGQQETQYF. In DNA form, the CDR3 reads TGTGCCAGCAGTGTCGGACAGCAAGAGACCCAGTACTTC.

This chain joins TRBV28 and TRBJ2-6; 7 bases are shared with TRBD1. Germline trimming cut 7 bases from V and 4 bases from J; bases unmatched to any gene: 19. Germline V gene sequence: CDR1 MDHEN, CDR2 SYDVKM. The CDR3 is 19 amino acids. CDR3 coding DNA: TGTGCCAGCAACGAAAGGACAGGCCTCGGGACGGGGGGGGCCAACGTCCTGACTTTC. Amino acid sequence: CASNERTGLGTGGANVLTF.

This clonotype was detected many times. This chain uses TRBV7-4 with TRBJ1-5; D possibly corresponds to TRBD1 (5 bases). CDR1 is SGHVT and CDR2 is SQSDAQ in the germline V gene. The CDR3 covers 15 residues. The V end lost 5 bases, the J end lost 6 bases, and 17 bases lay between the germline ends. The CDR3 DNA reads TGTGCCAGCAGCAACGGGGAGGGGCGGGTTCAGCCCCAGCATTTT. This codes for CASSNGEGRVQPQHF.

The rearrangement uses TRBV5-1 and TRBJ2-1, with D hard to call. Trimming took off 0 bases at V and 3 bases at J, with 7 bases between the two ends. This CDR3 contains 14 residues. Germline V lookup: CDR1 SGHRS, CDR2 YFSETQ. The CDR3 sequence: CASSLETLYNEQFF. Written as DNA, the CDR3 is TGCGCCAGCAGCTTGGAGACACTCTACAATGAGCAGTTCTTC.

The chain couples TRBV7-6 to TRBJ1-5, with 11 nucleotides matching TRBD1. The V gene's germline CDR1 is SGHVS and CDR2 FNYEAQ. V was pared by 4 bases and J by 0 bases, with 14 bases of the junction left unmatched. The CDR3 runs to 20 residues. CDR3 protein: CASSSRRTGGLRYSNQPQHF. In DNA form, the CDR3 reads TGTGCCAGCAGCTCGAGGAGGACAGGGGGCTTAAGGTATAGCAATCAGCCCCAGCATTTT.

This clonotype was picked up many times. This chain joins TRBV7-3 and TRBJ2-3, with 10 bases fitting TRBD1. J was trimmed by 5 bases and V by 8 bases; bases with no gene match: 7. CDR3 length equals 14 residues. The V gene's germline CDR1 is SGHTA and CDR2 FQGTGA. This chain's CDR3 is CASGGTGERDTQYF. CDR3 bases: TGTGCCAGCGGTGGGACAGGGGAACGAGATACGCAGTATTTT.